A single T cell receptor (beta chain) is shown here with its context. V was cut by 1 base and J by 5 bases, with 16 bases left in between. The CDR3 has 15 amino acids. CDR1 is SGHNT and CDR2 is YYREEE in the germline V gene (reference sequence). The sample is drawn from a study of CD8 T cells in Susac syndrome. While CD8+ and CD4+ T cells were isolated negatively, TEMRA cells were enriched by FACS. Reverse transcription of roughly 0.5 to 1 ug RNA used random hexamers. TCRdb reprocessed the immunoSEQ multiplex PCR reads via MiXCR and lists one record per CDR3 protein. The sample has 150,000 to 200,000 distinct CDR3 sequences, roughly nine tenths seen once.

This TCR derives from a human donor with Susac syndrome. The chain carries TRBV5-4 and TRBJ2-7; maybe TRBD2 (7 bases). What was sequenced was CD4+ T cells from PBMCs. CDR3: CASSLQGRVIHEQYF. The CDR3 DNA sequence: TGTGCCAGCAGCTTGCAGGGGAGGGTGATCCACGAGCAGTACTTC.